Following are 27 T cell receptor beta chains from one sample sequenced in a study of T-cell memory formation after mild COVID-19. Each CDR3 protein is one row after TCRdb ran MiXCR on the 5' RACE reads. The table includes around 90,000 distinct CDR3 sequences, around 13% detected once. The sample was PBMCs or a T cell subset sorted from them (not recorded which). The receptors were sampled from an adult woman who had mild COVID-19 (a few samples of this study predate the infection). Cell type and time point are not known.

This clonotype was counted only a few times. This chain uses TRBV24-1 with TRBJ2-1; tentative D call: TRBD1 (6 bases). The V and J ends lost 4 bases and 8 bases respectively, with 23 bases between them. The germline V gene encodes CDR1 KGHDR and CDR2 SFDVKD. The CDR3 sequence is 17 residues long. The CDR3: CATSEDPGHPFRDEQFF. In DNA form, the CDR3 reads TGTGCCACCAGTGAGGACCCGGGACATCCCTTTAGGGATGAGCAGTTCTTC.

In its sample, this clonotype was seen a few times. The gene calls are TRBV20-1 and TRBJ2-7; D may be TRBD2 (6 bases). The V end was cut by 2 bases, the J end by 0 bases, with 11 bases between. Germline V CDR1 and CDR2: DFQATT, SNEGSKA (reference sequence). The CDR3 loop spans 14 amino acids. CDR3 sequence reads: CSARRRGLSYEQYF. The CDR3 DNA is TGCAGTGCTAGACGGCGGGGTCTCTCCTACGAGCAGTACTTC.

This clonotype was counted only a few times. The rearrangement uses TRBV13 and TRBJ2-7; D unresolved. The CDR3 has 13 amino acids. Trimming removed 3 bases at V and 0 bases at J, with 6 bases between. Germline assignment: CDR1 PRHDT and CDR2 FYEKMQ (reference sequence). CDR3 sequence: CASSFRSSYEQYF. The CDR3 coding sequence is TGTGCCAGCAGCTTCAGGAGCTCCTACGAGCAGTACTTC.

CDR3 sequence: CASSLVDPIGPYEQYF. For the CDR3, the DNA is TGTGCCAGCAGCTTAGTAGATCCTATCGGCCCCTACGAGCAGTACTTC. The genes are TRBV7-2 and TRBJ2-7; D is ambiguous. The CDR3 has 16 amino acids. Germline assignment: CDR1 SGHTA and CDR2 FQGNSA. Trimming removed 1 base at V and 2 bases at J, with 15 bases between.

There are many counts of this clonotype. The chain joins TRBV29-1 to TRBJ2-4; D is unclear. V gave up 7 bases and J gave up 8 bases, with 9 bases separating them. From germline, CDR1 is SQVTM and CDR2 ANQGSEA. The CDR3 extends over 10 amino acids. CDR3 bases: TGCAGCGCGTCTTTGGACATTCAGTACTTC. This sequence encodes CSASLDIQYF.

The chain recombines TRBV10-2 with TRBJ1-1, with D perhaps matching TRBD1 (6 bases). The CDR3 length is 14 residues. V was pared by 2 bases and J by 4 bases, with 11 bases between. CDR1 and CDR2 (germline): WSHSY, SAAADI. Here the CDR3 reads CASSETGGGTEAFF. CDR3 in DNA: TGCGCCAGCAGTGAGACCGGGGGCGGCACTGAAGCTTTCTTT.

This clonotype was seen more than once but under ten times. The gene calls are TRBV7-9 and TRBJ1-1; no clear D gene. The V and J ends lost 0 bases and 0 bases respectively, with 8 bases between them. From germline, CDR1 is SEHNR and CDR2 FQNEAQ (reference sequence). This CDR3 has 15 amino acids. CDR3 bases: TGTGCCAGCAGCTTAGCCCCGGGTGTGAACACTGAAGCTTTCTTT. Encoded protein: CASSLAPGVNTEAFF.

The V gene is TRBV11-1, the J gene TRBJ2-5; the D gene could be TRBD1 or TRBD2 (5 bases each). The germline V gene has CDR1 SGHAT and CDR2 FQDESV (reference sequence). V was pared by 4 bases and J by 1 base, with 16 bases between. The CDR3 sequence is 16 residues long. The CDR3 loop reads CASSSLGAGVQETQYF. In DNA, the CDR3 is TGTGCCAGCAGCTCCTTAGGGGCGGGCGTCCAAGAGACCCAGTACTTC. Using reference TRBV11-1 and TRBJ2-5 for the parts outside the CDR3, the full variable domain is EAEVAQSPRYKITEKSQAVAFWCDPISGHATLYWYRQILGQGPELLVQFQDESVVDDSQLPKDRFSAERLKGVDSTLKIQPAELGDSAMYLCASSSLGAGVQETQYFGPGTRLLVL.

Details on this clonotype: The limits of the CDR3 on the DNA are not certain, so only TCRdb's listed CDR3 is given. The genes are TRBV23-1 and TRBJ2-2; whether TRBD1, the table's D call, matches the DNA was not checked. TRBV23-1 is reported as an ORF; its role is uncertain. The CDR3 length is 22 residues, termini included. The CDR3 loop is CASSHSYQSPRPHSSMAGSCFF.

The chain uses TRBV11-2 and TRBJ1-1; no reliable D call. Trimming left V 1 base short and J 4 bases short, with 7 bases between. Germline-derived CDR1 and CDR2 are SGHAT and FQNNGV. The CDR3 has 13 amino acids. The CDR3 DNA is TGTGCCAGCAGCTTAGCGCCGATCACTGAAGCTTTCTTT. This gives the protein CASSLAPITEAFF.

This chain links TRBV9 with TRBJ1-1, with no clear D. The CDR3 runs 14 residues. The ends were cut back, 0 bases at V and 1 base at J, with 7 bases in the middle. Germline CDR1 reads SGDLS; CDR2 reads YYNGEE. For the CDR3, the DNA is TGTGCCAGCAGCGTAGGGGATACGAACACTGAAGCTTTCTTT. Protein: CASSVGDTNTEAFF.

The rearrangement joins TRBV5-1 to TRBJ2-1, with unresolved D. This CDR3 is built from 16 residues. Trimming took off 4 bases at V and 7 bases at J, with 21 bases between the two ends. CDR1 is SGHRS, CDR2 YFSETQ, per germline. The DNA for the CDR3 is TGCGCCAGCAGCCCCTTCCGCGGAAGATTAGTAAATGAGCAGTTCTTC. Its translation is CASSPFRGRLVNEQFF. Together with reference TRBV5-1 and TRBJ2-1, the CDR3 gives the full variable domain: KAGVTQTPRYLIKTRGQQVTLSCSPISGHRSVSWYQQTPGQGLQFLFEYFSETQRNKGNFPGRFSGRQFSNSRSEMNVSTLELGDSALYLCASSPFRGRLVNEQFFGPGTRLTVL.

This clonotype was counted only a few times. The DNA for the CDR3 is TGTGCCAGCAGTTACAAGTTTAATGAAAAACTGTTTTTT. Its translation: CASSYKFNEKLFF. The genes are TRBV6-6 and TRBJ1-4; the D is unclear. CDR3 size: 13 residues. The ends were cut back, 2 bases at V and 4 bases at J, with 5 bases in the middle. Germline CDR1 reads MNHNY; CDR2 reads SVGAGI (reference sequence).

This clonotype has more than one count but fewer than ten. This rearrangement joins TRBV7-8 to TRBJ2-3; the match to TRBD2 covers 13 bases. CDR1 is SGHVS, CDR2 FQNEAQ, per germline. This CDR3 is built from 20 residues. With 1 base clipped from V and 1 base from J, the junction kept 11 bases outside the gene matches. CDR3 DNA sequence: TGTGCCAGCAGCTTAGAAAGGACTAGCGGGAGAGCCGGGGGCACAGATACGCAGTATTTT. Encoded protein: CASSLERTSGRAGGTDTQYF. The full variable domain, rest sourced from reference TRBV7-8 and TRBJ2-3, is GAGVSQSPRYKVAKRGQDVALRCDPISGHVSLFWYQQALGQGPEFLTYFQNEAQLDKSGLPSDRFFAERPEGSVSTLKIQRTQQEDSAVYLCASSLERTSGRAGGTDTQYFGPGTRLTVL.

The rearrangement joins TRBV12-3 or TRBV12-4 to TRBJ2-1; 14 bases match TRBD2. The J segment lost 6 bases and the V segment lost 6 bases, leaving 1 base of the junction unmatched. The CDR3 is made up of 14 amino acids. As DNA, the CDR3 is TGTGCCAGCAGGGGGACTAGCGGGAGCAATGAGCAGTTCTTC. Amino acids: CASRGTSGSNEQFF.

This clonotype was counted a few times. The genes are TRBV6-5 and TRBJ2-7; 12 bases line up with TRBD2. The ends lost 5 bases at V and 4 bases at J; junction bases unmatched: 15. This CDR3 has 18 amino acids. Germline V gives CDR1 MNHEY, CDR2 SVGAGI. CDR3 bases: TGTGCCAGCAGTGGCTCCGGGACTAGCGGGCCCCGGGGGTACGAGCAGTACTTC. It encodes CASSGSGTSGPRGYEQYF.

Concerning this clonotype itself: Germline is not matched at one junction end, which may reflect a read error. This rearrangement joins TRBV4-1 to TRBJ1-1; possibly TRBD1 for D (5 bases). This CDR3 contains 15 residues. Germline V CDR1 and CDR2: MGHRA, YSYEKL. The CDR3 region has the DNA TGCGCCAGCAGCCAAGAGGGGGTAATGAAGACTGAAGCTTTCTTT. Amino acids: CASSQEGVMKTEAFF.

The CDR3 reads CASSVARDNNYGYTF. The CDR3 DNA reads as TGTGCCAGCAGCGTAGCCCGGGACAACAACTATGGCTACACCTTC. The V call is TRBV9, the J call TRBJ1-2; a weak D match, TRBD1 (6 bases). Deletions cut 0 bases from V and 2 bases from J, with 11 bases between. Germline V gene sequence: CDR1 SGDLS, CDR2 YYNGEE. The CDR3 extends over 15 amino acids.

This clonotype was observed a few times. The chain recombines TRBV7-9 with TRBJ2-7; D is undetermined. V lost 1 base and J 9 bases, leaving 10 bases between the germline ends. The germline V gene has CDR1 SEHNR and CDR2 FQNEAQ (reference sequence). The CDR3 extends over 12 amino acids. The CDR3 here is CASSLGPDVQYF. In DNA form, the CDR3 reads TGTGCCAGCAGCTTAGGACCAGATGTGCAGTACTTC.

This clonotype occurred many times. CDR3 DNA sequence: TGCAGTGCTCCGGACAGCCTAAGTAACTACACCTTC. It is translated as CSAPDSLSNYTF. The genes are TRBV20-1 and TRBJ1-2; TRBD1 is a possible D gene (6 bases). The V and J ends lost 5 bases and 10 bases respectively, with 17 bases between them. The CDR3 runs 12 residues. Germline CDR1 is DFQATT and CDR2 is SNEGSKA (reference sequence).

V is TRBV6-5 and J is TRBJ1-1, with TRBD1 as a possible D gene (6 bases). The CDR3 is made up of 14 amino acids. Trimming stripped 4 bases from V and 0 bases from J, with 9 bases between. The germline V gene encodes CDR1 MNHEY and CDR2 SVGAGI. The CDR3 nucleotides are TGTGCCAGCAGTTTAGACAGGTTGAACACTGAAGCTTTCTTT. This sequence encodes CASSLDRLNTEAFF.

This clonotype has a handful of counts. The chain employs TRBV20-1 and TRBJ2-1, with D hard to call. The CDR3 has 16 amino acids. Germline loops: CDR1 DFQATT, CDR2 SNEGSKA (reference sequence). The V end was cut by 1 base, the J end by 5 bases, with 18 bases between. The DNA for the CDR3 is TGCAGTGCTAGAGTCCTGACTCCTCACGGCGACAATGAGCAGTTCTTC. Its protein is CSARVLTPHGDNEQFF.

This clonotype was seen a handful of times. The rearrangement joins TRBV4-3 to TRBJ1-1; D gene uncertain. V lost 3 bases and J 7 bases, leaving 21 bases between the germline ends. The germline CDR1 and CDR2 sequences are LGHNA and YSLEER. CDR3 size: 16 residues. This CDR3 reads CASSHERAKMDHEAFF. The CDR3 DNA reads TGCGCCAGCAGCCACGAAAGGGCGAAGATGGACCATGAAGCTTTCTTT.

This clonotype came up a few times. The chain's CDR3 is CASSMNTVNTEAFF. In nucleotides, the CDR3 is TGTGCCAGCAGTATGAACACAGTGAACACTGAAGCTTTCTTT. The gene calls are TRBV3-1 and TRBJ1-1; no definite D call. Germline CDR1 LGHDT, CDR2 YNNKEL (reference sequence). The CDR3 is 14 residues long. The V end lost 6 bases, the J end lost 0 bases, and 11 bases lay between the germline ends.

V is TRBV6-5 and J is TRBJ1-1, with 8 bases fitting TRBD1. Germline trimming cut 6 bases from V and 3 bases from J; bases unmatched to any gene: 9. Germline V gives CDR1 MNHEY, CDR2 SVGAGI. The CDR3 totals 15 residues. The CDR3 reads CASSRDNRGDTEAFF. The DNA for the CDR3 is TGTGCCAGCAGCCGGGACAACAGGGGGGACACTGAAGCTTTCTTT.

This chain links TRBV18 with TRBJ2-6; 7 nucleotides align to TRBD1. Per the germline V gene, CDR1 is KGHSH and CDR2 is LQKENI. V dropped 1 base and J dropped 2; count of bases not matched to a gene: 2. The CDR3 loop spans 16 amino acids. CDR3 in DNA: TGTGCCAGCTCACCACAAACAGGGGCTGGGGCCAACGTCCTGACTTTC. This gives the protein CASSPQTGAGANVLTF.

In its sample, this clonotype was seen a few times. The CDR3 spells CASSLPGNYGYTF. For the CDR3, the DNA is TGTGCCAGCAGTTTACCAGGGAACTATGGCTACACCTTC. The chain carries TRBV12-3 or TRBV12-4 and TRBJ1-2, with a tentative D call TRBD1 (5 bases). The CDR3 runs 13 residues. V was pared by 2 bases and J by 2 bases, with 6 bases between.